Each of the 4 T cell receptor beta chains below was sequenced from the same sample in a study of blood T cells in healthy people across ages. Primed by a sample-barcoded 5' primer and a J-beta primer mix, a second PCR proceeded for 7 to 11 cycles. Each CDR3 protein gets one entry after TCRdb re-called the 5' RACE reads with MiXCR. The sample lists 1.5 million to 2 million distinct CDR3 sequences, roughly 30% seen once, with 7.7% in the top ten. What was sequenced was blood. The receptors originated from a woman aged 25 to 39 in good health.

The V and J genes are TRBV7-9 and TRBJ1-2, with TRBD1 as a possible D gene (5 bases). The CDR3 has 14 amino acids. The germline gives CDR1 SEHNR, CDR2 FQNEAQ (reference sequence). V was cut by 5 bases and J by 8 bases, with 18 bases left in between. The CDR3 coding sequence is TGTGCCAGCAGCCTCAGGGCTCTCAGGGACGGCTACACCTTC. Translated: CASSLRALRDGYTF.

The rearrangement uses TRBV5-5 and TRBJ2-3, with D uncertain. Germline assignment: CDR1 SGHKS and CDR2 YYEKEE (reference sequence). The length of the CDR3 is 11 residues. V shed 2 bases and J shed 7 bases, with 5 bases lying between them. The CDR3 DNA is TGTGCCAGCAGCTTTGATCATACGCAGTATTTT. Its protein is CASSFDHTQYF.

This clonotype was seen repeatedly, ten times or more. V and J are TRBV20-1 and TRBJ2-7, with D hard to call. The germline V and J ends were trimmed by 6 bases and 0 bases, with 6 bases remaining between them. Germline V lookup: CDR1 DFQATT, CDR2 SNEGSKA (reference sequence). The CDR3 sequence is 11 residues long. The CDR3 nucleotides are TGCAGTGCGCGGAACTCCTACGAGCAGTACTTC. As protein: CSARNSYEQYF.

The rearrangement joins TRBV7-2 to TRBJ1-5, with a weak D call TRBD1 (5 bases). The CDR3 is made up of 17 amino acids. Trimming left V 0 bases short and J 2 bases short, with 14 bases between. Germline V gene lookup returns CDR1 SGHTA and CDR2 FQGNSA. The CDR3 sequence is CASSLALGGNRNQPQHF. CDR3 DNA sequence: TGTGCCAGCAGCTTAGCGCTTGGGGGAAATCGCAATCAGCCCCAGCATTTT. Full variable domain (outside the CDR3, taken from reference TRBV7-2 and TRBJ1-5): GAGVSQSPSNKVTEKGKDVELRCDPISGHTALYWYRQSLGQGLEFLIYFQGNSAPDKSGLPSDRFSAERTGGSVSTLTIQRTQQEDSAVYLCASSLALGGNRNQPQHFGDGTRLSIL.